These T cell receptor beta chains were read from a single sample in a study of long-term antiretroviral therapy in people with HIV. Generated by immunoSEQ multiplex PCR, the TCRdb table keeps only in-frame clones and is missing some. Counted here are under 20,000 clones, approximately 71% occurring once; the ten biggest clones make up roughly 15%. This specimen was unsorted PBMCs, taken 1.5 years before starting antiretroviral therapy. The receptors originated from a woman in her forties or fifties with HIV. Both conserved end residues are part of each CDR3. Each record gives: V gene, clone size, J gene, D gene, CDR3 protein, CDR3 DNA. A D gene is named only where the DNA matches it firmly. Clone size is not always given. Where it is, it says once, few, many or a class for expanded clones.

v_gene: TRBV11-2
abundance: NA
j_gene: TRBJ2-7
d_gene: NA
CDR3aa: CASSLGIYEQYF
CDR3nt: TGTGCCAGCAGCTTAGGCATCTACGAGCAGTACTTC

v_gene: TRBV12-5
abundance: NA
j_gene: TRBJ2-2
d_gene: NA
CDR3aa: CASGLASGTHNTGELFF
CDR3nt: TGTGCTAGTGGTTTGGCCTCCGGGACCCACAACACCGGGGAGCTGTTTTTT

v_gene: TRBV4-1
abundance: few
j_gene: TRBJ1-5
d_gene: NA
CDR3aa: CASSQDKGTQTMGPQHF
CDR3nt: TGCGCCAGCAGCCAAGATAAGGGGACACAAACAATGGGGCCCCAGCATTTT

v_gene: TRBV7-2
abundance: once
j_gene: TRBJ1-1
d_gene: NA
CDR3aa: CASSAQGYTEAFF
CDR3nt: TGTGCCAGCAGCGCGCAGGGCTACACTGAAGCTTTCTTT

v_gene: TRBV19
abundance: NA
j_gene: TRBJ1-1
d_gene: NA
CDR3aa: CASNARGGAFF
CDR3nt: TGTGCCAGTAACGCCAGGGGAGGGGCTTTCTTT

v_gene: TRBV7-3
abundance: NA
j_gene: TRBJ2-1
d_gene: NA
CDR3aa: CASSRDLAPHNEQFF
CDR3nt: TGTGCCAGCAGCCGGGACTTAGCCCCCCACAATGAGCAGTTCTTC

v_gene: TRBV5-1
abundance: few
j_gene: TRBJ2-2
d_gene: NA
CDR3aa: CASSLMNTGELFF
CDR3nt: TGCGCCAGCAGCTTGATGAACACCGGGGAGCTGTTTTTT

v_gene: TRBV6-1
abundance: once
j_gene: TRBJ2-3
d_gene: TRBD1
CDR3aa: CASSRTGERTDTQYF
CDR3nt: TGTGCCAGCAGCCGAACAGGGGAGCGGACAGATACGCAGTATTTT

v_gene: TRBV7-9
abundance: few
j_gene: TRBJ2-1
d_gene: TRBD1
CDR3aa: CASSLWDRGRNEQFF
CDR3nt: TGTGCCAGCAGCTTATGGGACAGGGGAAGGAATGAGCAGTTCTTC

v_gene: TRBV7-8
abundance: medium-sized
j_gene: TRBJ1-1
d_gene: NA
CDR3aa: CASSLDGGPGTEAFF
CDR3nt: TGTGCCAGCAGCTTAGATGGGGGGCCGGGCACTGAAGCTTTCTTT

v_gene: TRBV6-1
abundance: few
j_gene: TRBJ1-2
d_gene: NA
CDR3aa: CASSEAPSSGYGYTF
CDR3nt: TGTGCCAGCAGTGAAGCGCCGAGCAGCGGGTATGGCTACACCTTC

v_gene: TRBV5-1
abundance: NA
j_gene: TRBJ1-4
d_gene: TRBD1
CDR3aa: CASSDTGTANEKLFF
CDR3nt: TGCGCCAGCAGTGATACCGGGACAGCGAATGAAAAACTGTTTTTT

v_gene: TRBV25-1
abundance: NA
j_gene: TRBJ1-2
d_gene: TRBD1
CDR3aa: CASSPTGVYGYTF
CDR3nt: TGTGCCAGCAGCCCGACAGGGGTCTATGGCTACACCTTC

v_gene: TRBV23-1
abundance: NA
j_gene: TRBJ2-5
d_gene: TRBD1
CDR3aa: CATNLDRNQETQYF
CDR3nt: TGCGCCACCAATCTGGACAGGAACCAAGAGACCCAGTACTTC

v_gene: TRBV19
abundance: NA
j_gene: TRBJ1-1
d_gene: NA
CDR3aa: CASSMVRSEGNTEAFF
CDR3nt: TGTGCCAGTAGTATGGTCCGCTCGGAGGGGAACACTGAAGCTTTCTTT

v_gene: TRBV11-3
abundance: NA
j_gene: TRBJ2-3
d_gene: TRBD2
CDR3aa: CASSSGGSTDTQYF
CDR3nt: TGTGCCAGCAGCTCCGGGGGGAGCACAGATACGCAGTATTTT

v_gene: TRBV27
abundance: NA
j_gene: TRBJ1-6
d_gene: NA
CDR3aa: CASSHTARPSPLHF
CDR3nt: TGTGCCAGCAGTCACACAGCGAGGCCTTCACCCCTCCACTTT

v_gene: TRBV6-5
abundance: NA
j_gene: TRBJ1-2
d_gene: TRBD1
CDR3aa: CASSQTTGIGGYTF
CDR3nt: TGTGCCAGCAGCCAAACGACAGGGATCGGAGGCTACACCTTC

v_gene: TRBV2
abundance: NA
j_gene: TRBJ1-6
d_gene: TRBD1
CDR3aa: CASREDRNSPLHF
CDR3nt: TGTGCCAGCAGAGAGGACAGGAATTCACCCCTCCACTTT

v_gene: TRBV5-4
abundance: medium-sized
j_gene: TRBJ2-1
d_gene: TRBD1
CDR3aa: CASSPGTGGGNEQFF
CDR3nt: TGTGCCAGCAGCCCGGGGACAGGGGGCGGGAATGAGCAGTTCTTC

v_gene: TRBV6-5
abundance: NA
j_gene: TRBJ1-6
d_gene: NA
CDR3aa: CASSYGGVGYNSPLHF
CDR3nt: TGTGCCAGCAGTTACGGGGGGGTAGGATATAATTCACCCCTCCACTTT

v_gene: TRBV5-1
abundance: NA
j_gene: TRBJ1-4
d_gene: TRBD1
CDR3aa: CASSLGGDRGEKLFF
CDR3nt: TGCGCCAGCAGCTTAGGAGGGGACAGAGGCGAAAAACTGTTTTTT

v_gene: TRBV6-5
abundance: NA
j_gene: TRBJ1-2
d_gene: NA
CDR3aa: CASSSPGGYTF
CDR3nt: TGTGCCAGCAGTTCCCCAGGTGGCTACACCTTC

v_gene: TRBV7-2
abundance: once
j_gene: TRBJ1-3
d_gene: NA
CDR3aa: CASRRAPPPGNTIYF
CDR3nt: TGTGCCAGCAGACGGGCCCCACCGCCTGGAAACACCATATATTTT

v_gene: TRBV2
abundance: few
j_gene: TRBJ2-5
d_gene: NA
CDR3aa: CASRDPSRETQYF
CDR3nt: TGTGCCAGCAGAGACCCCAGCAGAGAGACCCAGTACTTC

v_gene: TRBV29-1
abundance: NA
j_gene: TRBJ1-1
d_gene: NA
CDR3aa: CSVDQGPMHTEAFF
CDR3nt: TGCAGCGTTGATCAGGGCCCAATGCACACTGAAGCTTTCTTT

v_gene: TRBV6-5
abundance: NA
j_gene: TRBJ2-3
d_gene: TRBD1
CDR3aa: CASSYSITGGADTQYF
CDR3nt: TGTGCCAGCAGTTACTCGATAACAGGGGGAGCAGATACGCAGTATTTT

v_gene: TRBV5-4
abundance: few
j_gene: TRBJ2-7
d_gene: NA
CDR3aa: CASSADYDSYEQYF
CDR3nt: TGTGCCAGCAGCGCCGACTACGACTCCTACGAGCAGTACTTC

v_gene: TRBV5-1
abundance: NA
j_gene: TRBJ2-1
d_gene: NA
CDR3aa: CASSEGNEQFF
CDR3nt: TGCGCCAGCAGCGAGGGAAATGAGCAGTTCTTC

v_gene: TRBV6-6
abundance: once
j_gene: TRBJ1-1
d_gene: NA
CDR3aa: CASSFYKGAGNTEAFF
CDR3nt: TGTGCCAGCAGTTTTTACAAAGGGGCGGGAAACACTGAAGCTTTCTTT

v_gene: TRBV6-1
abundance: NA
j_gene: TRBJ1-2
d_gene: NA
CDR3aa: CASSESQYGYTF
CDR3nt: TGTGCCAGCAGTGAAAGTCAATATGGCTACACCTTC

v_gene: TRBV10-3
abundance: few
j_gene: TRBJ1-1
d_gene: NA
CDR3aa: CAITNWGNTEAFF
CDR3nt: TGTGCCATCACTAATTGGGGGAACACTGAAGCTTTCTTT

v_gene: TRBV9
abundance: once
j_gene: TRBJ1-1
d_gene: NA
CDR3aa: CASSSEGRALNTEAFF
CDR3nt: TGTGCCAGCAGCTCAGAGGGCCGCGCCCTGAACACTGAAGCTTTCTTT

v_gene: TRBV2
abundance: NA
j_gene: TRBJ2-1
d_gene: TRBD1
CDR3aa: CASRGQGAQFF
CDR3nt: TGTGCCAGCAGAGGACAGGGCGCGCAGTTCTTC

v_gene: TRBV18
abundance: NA
j_gene: TRBJ1-6
d_gene: NA
CDR3aa: CASSREASPLHF
CDR3nt: TGTGCCAGCTCCCGGGAGGCCTCACCCCTCCACTTT

v_gene: TRBV7-6
abundance: NA
j_gene: TRBJ1-1
d_gene: TRBD1
CDR3aa: CASSPQGGVNTEAFF
CDR3nt: TGTGCCAGCAGCCCACAGGGGGGAGTGAACACTGAAGCTTTCTTT

v_gene: TRBV7-9
abundance: NA
j_gene: TRBJ1-5
d_gene: NA
CDR3aa: CASSLGKGGNQPQHF
CDR3nt: TGTGCCAGCAGCTTAGGTAAAGGGGGGAATCAGCCCCAGCATTTT

v_gene: TRBV6-1
abundance: NA
j_gene: TRBJ2-3
d_gene: TRBD1
CDR3aa: CASSVVQGADTQYF
CDR3nt: TGTGCCAGCAGTGTAGTACAGGGGGCAGATACGCAGTATTTT

v_gene: TRBV27
abundance: NA
j_gene: TRBJ1-1
d_gene: TRBD1
CDR3aa: CASSWTGDTEAFF
CDR3nt: TGTGCCAGCAGTTGGACAGGGGACACTGAAGCTTTCTTT

v_gene: TRBV4-1
abundance: NA
j_gene: TRBJ2-5
d_gene: NA
CDR3aa: CASSDGGTQYF
CDR3nt: TGCGCCAGCAGCGACGGTGGGACCCAGTACTTC

v_gene: TRBV15
abundance: NA
j_gene: TRBJ1-2
d_gene: NA
CDR3aa: CATSRVMGLDGYTF
CDR3nt: TGTGCCACCAGCAGAGTTATGGGTCTGGATGGCTACACCTTC

v_gene: TRBV7-9
abundance: NA
j_gene: TRBJ2-5
d_gene: NA
CDR3aa: CASSLKSVQETQYF
CDR3nt: TGTGCCAGCAGCCTGAAGTCCGTCCAAGAGACCCAGTACTTC

v_gene: TRBV9
abundance: few
j_gene: TRBJ2-7
d_gene: NA
CDR3aa: CASSVVGGWTEPNYEQYF
CDR3nt: TGTGCCAGCAGCGTAGTGGGGGGGTGGACAGAACCAAACTACGAGCAGTACTTC

v_gene: TRBV7-9
abundance: NA
j_gene: TRBJ1-3
d_gene: NA
CDR3aa: CASSLGRQGGNTIYF
CDR3nt: TGTGCCAGCAGCTTAGGGCGTCAGGGCGGAAACACCATATATTTT

v_gene: TRBV7-2
abundance: NA
j_gene: TRBJ2-1
d_gene: NA
CDR3aa: CASSPGVGEQFF
CDR3nt: TGTGCCAGCAGCCCAGGGGTAGGGGAGCAGTTCTTC

v_gene: TRBV7-7
abundance: NA
j_gene: TRBJ2-1
d_gene: TRBD2
CDR3aa: CASSPHSGGAYNEQFF
CDR3nt: TGTGCCAGCAGCCCCCATAGCGGGGGGGCCTACAATGAGCAGTTCTTC

v_gene: TRBV7-9
abundance: NA
j_gene: TRBJ2-3
d_gene: TRBD1
CDR3aa: CASTGLNRGPDTQYF
CDR3nt: TGTGCCAGCACTGGTCTGAACAGGGGTCCCGATACGCAGTATTTT

v_gene: TRBV5-1
abundance: NA
j_gene: TRBJ2-3
d_gene: NA
CDR3aa: CASSLVTATDTQYF
CDR3nt: TGCGCCAGCAGCTTGGTCACGGCCACAGATACGCAGTATTTT

v_gene: TRBV5-4
abundance: NA
j_gene: TRBJ1-2
d_gene: NA
CDR3aa: CASSIRASPQGYTF
CDR3nt: TGTGCCAGCAGCATCCGGGCTTCCCCCCAAGGCTACACCTTC

v_gene: TRBV30
abundance: NA
j_gene: TRBJ1-1
d_gene: NA
CDR3aa: CAWDLLGPRGTEAFF
CDR3nt: TGTGCCTGGGATCTTCTTGGCCCGAGGGGCACTGAAGCTTTCTTT

v_gene: TRBV9
abundance: NA
j_gene: TRBJ1-3
d_gene: NA
CDR3aa: CASSVGQERNTIYF
CDR3nt: TGTGCCAGCAGCGTAGGACAGGAGAGAAACACCATATATTTT

v_gene: TRBV12-5
abundance: NA
j_gene: TRBJ2-1
d_gene: TRBD1
CDR3aa: CASGGWDSNEQFF
CDR3nt: TGTGCTAGTGGTGGATGGGACAGCAATGAGCAGTTCTTC